This entry features one TCR beta chain sequence. The record originates from a study of blood T cell repertoires in COVID-19. About the study: Acute-phase and convalescent COVID-19 samples originated in the United States, Italy and Spain. PBMCs, B-cell-depleted T cells, or T cells provided the cDNA or gDNA that made up the material.

The CDR3 length is 17 residues. Trimming removed 3 bases at V and 2 bases at J, with 20 bases between. Per the germline V gene, CDR1 is MGHRA and CDR2 is YSYEKL. As handled by the study authors: By means of reference gene primer amplification, nucleated cell counts were estimated. The assay was immunoSEQ multiplex PCR, and TCRdb's table has in-frame clones only and misses some. The D gene and trimming were derived from the DNA, and the V and J assignments and clone size from that table. The top ten hold 7.9% of the sample, which has roughly 120,000 clones, around 80% seen once. The sample consisted of peripheral blood. The sequence was collected from a woman over 75 with active or convalescent COVID-19. J is TRBJ2-7 and V is TRBV4-1; tentative D call: TRBD2 (7 bases). This CDR3 reads CASSHPLGGASTYEQYF. As DNA, the CDR3 is TGCGCCAGCAGCCACCCTCTGGGGGGGGCATCGACCTACGAGCAGTACTTC.